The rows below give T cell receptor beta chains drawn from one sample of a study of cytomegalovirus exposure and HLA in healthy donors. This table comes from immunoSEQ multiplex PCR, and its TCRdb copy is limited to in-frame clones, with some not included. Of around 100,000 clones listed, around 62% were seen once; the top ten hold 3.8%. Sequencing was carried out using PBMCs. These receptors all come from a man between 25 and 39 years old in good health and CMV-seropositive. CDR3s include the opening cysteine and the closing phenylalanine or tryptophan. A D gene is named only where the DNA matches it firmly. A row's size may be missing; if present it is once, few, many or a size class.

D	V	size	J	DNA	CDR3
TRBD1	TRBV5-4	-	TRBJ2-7	TGTGCCAGCAGCTACCCGGGACAGGGCTATTACGAGCAGTACTTC	CASSYPGQGYYEQYF
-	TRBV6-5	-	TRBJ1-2	TGTGCCAGCAGTTATAGTCGGGACTATGGCTACACCTTC	CASSYSRDYGYTF
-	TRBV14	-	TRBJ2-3	TGTGCCAGCACGCGGGGCCCTCCGGATACGCAGTATTTT	CASTRGPPDTQYF
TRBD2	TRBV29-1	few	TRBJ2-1	TGCAGCGTTGAAGGGGGGGGGACTTACAATGAGCAGTTCTTC	CSVEGGGTYNEQFF
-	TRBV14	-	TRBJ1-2	TGTGCCAGCAGCCTGGAAGCAGGGTCATACTATGGCTACACCTTC	CASSLEAGSYYGYTF
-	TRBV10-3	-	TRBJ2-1	TGTGCCATCTCGATAACAGGGGGGGGGCCATACAATGAGCAGTTCTTC	CAISITGGGPYNEQFF
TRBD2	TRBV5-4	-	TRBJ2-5	TGTGCCAGCAGCTTGGGACTAGCGGGCGTCCAAGAGACCCAGTACTTC	CASSLGLAGVQETQYF
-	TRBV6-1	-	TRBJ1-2	TGTGCCAGCACACTTAGTGCTTCTAACTATGGCTACACCTTC	CASTLSASNYGYTF
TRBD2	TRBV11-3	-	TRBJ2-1	TGTGCCAGCAGCTCCAAGCGGGGGTCCTACAATGAGCAGTTCTTC	CASSSKRGSYNEQFF
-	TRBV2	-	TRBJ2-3	TGTGCCAGCAGAGTACATTCAGATACGCAGTATTTT	CASRVHSDTQYF
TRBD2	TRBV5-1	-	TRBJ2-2	TGCGCCAGCAGCTTGCAAGCGGGGGGGCGTATTAACACCGGGGAGCTGTTTTTT	CASSLQAGGRINTGELFF
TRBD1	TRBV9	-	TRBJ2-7	TGTGCCAGCAGCAGGGGGACAGGGGAATTCTACGAGCAGTACTTC	CASSRGTGEFYEQYF
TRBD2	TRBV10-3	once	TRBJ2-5	TGTGCCACCCTTCGGACTAGCGGGGACCGCCCCGAAGAGACCCAGTACTTC	CATLRTSGDRPEETQYF
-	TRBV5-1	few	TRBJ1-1	TGCGCCAGCAGCCCCCCGACGGGGGGTTACACTGAAGCTTTCTTT	CASSPPTGGYTEAFF
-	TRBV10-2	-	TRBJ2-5	TGCGCCAGCAAGGATTCATTCTCCGGGGAGACCCAGTACTTC	CASKDSFSGETQYF
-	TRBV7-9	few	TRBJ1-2	TGTGCCAGCAGCCTGTCGCAGGGTGAGAATGGCTACACCTTC	CASSLSQGENGYTF
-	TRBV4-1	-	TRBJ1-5	TGCGCCAGCAGCCAAGCAGGGTATAGCAATCAGCCCCAGCATTTT	CASSQAGYSNQPQHF
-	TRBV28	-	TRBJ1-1	TGTGCCAGCAGCTCCACCGGGTCACCGAACACTGAAGCTTTCTTT	CASSSTGSPNTEAFF
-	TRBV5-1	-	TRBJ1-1	TGCGCCAGCAGCTTGGGTGCCGGGGGGTTTAACACTGAAGCTTTCTTT	CASSLGAGGFNTEAFF
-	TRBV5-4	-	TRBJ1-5	TGTGCCAGCAGTTCGACCAACGGGGGGCCCCAGCATTTT	CASSSTNGGPQHF
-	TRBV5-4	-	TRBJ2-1	TGTGCCAGCAGACGGAGCTCCTACAATGAGCAATTCTTC	CASRRSSYNEQFF
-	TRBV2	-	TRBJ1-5	TGTGCCAGCAGTGAGTCGTCGGTGGGCCAGCCCCAGCATTTT	CASSESSVGQPQHF
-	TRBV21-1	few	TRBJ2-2	TGTGCCAGCAGCAAAGGACAGGTTGCGGACACCGGGGAGCTGTTTTTT	CASSKGQVADTGELFF
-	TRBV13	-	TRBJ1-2	TGTGCCAGCAGCTTACGAGGAACCTATGGCTACACCTTC	CASSLRGTYGYTF
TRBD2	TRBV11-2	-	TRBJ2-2	TGTGCCAGCAGCGCTCTACCCCGGGGGAGGGGCTCGGGTACCGGGGAGCTGTTTTTT	CASSALPRGRGSGTGELFF
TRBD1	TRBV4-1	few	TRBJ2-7	TGCGCCAGCAGCCCTTCCGGGACAGCACTCTACGAGCAGTACTTC	CASSPSGTALYEQYF
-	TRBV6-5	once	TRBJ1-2	TGTGCCAGCAGTGCTGACATCAGCTATGGCTACACCTTC	CASSADISYGYTF
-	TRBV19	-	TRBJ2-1	TGTGCCAGTATCCTTGGTTCGCGAATCCATGAGCAGTTCTTC	CASILGSRIHEQFF
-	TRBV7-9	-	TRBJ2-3	TGTGCCAGCAGCCGCCGGGAACACGGGACAGATACGCAGTATTTT	CASSRREHGTDTQYF
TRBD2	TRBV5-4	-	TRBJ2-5	TGTGCCAGCAGCTTGAGGCTAGCGGGGGACCACCTAGGGACCCAGTACTTC	CASSLRLAGDHLGTQYF
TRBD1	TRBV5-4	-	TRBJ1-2	TGTGCCAGCAGCCCTGAGACAGGGTCCTATGGCTACACCTTC	CASSPETGSYGYTF
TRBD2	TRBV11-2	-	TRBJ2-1	TGTGCCAGCAGAGGACTAGCGGGGGGGCTGGGTGAGCAGTTCTTC	CASRGLAGGLGEQFF
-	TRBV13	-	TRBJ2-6	TGTGCCAGCAGCCTCAGGGGAACTGGGGCCAACGTCCTGACTTTC	CASSLRGTGANVLTF
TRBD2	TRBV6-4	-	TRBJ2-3	TGTGCCAGCAGTGTACTTCTAGCGGGGGTGGATACGCAGTATTTT	CASSVLLAGVDTQYF
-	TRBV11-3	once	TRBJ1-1	TGTGCCAGCAGCTTAGCCAGAGGTTGGAACACTGAAGCTTTCTTT	CASSLARGWNTEAFF
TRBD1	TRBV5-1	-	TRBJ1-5	TGCGCCAGCAGCCGGACAGGGGCCCAGCCCCAGCATTTT	CASSRTGAQPQHF
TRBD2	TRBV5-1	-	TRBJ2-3	TGCGCCAGCAGCCAGAGACTAGCGGGGGGGCTAGATACGCAGTATTTT	CASSQRLAGGLDTQYF
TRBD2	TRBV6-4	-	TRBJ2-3	TGTGCCAGCAGTGACACTAGCGGGGGGGCAGATACGCAGTATTTT	CASSDTSGGADTQYF
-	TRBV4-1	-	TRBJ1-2	TGCGCCAGCAGCCAAGTGGCGGAATTGTCCTATGGCTACACCTTC	CASSQVAELSYGYTF
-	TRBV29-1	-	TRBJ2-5	TGCAGCGTTGAAGGGGGCTGGGGCCAAGAGACCCAGTACTTC	CSVEGGWGQETQYF
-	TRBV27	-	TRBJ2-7	TGTGCCAGCAGTTTAAATCTAGGGCAAGGGGCCTACGAGCAGTACTTC	CASSLNLGQGAYEQYF